This entry lists 28 T cell receptor beta chains sequenced from one sample in a study of neurological immune-mediated disorders. TCRdb analysed the 5' RACE reads with MiXCR anew, one entry per CDR3 protein. Among about 46,000 distinct CDR3 sequences listed, under 3.5% were seen once. What was sequenced was PBMCs. The receptors originated from a woman aged 50 to 60 with multiple sclerosis.

The chain carries TRBV7-2 and TRBJ2-3; the match to TRBD2 covers 8 bases. This CDR3 is 18 amino acids long. V trimming: 4 bases; J trimming: 0 bases; junction bases outside the gene matches: 12. Germline CDR1 reads SGHTA; CDR2 reads FQGNSA. For the CDR3, the DNA is TGTGCCAGCAGCTCAGGGTACTATAGCGGGATGAGCACAGATACGCAGTATTTT. Translated: CASSSGYYSGMSTDTQYF.

This clonotype was seen repeatedly, ten times or more. The chain employs TRBV12-3 or TRBV12-4 and TRBJ2-5; D possibly corresponds to TRBD2 (5 bases). The CDR3 sequence is 14 residues long. With 5 bases removed from V and 4 bases from J, the gap between germline ends came to 14 bases. CDR3 sequence: CASSPGRGLETQYF. CDR3 DNA: TGTGCCAGCAGTCCTGGACGGGGTTTAGAGACCCAGTACTTC.

Of note for this clonotype: A junction end diverges from the germline sequence, so it may reflect a read error. J is TRBJ2-5 and V is TRBV25-1; D gene unclear. Germline V gives CDR1 MGHDK, CDR2 SYGVNS. The CDR3 has 16 amino acids. The CDR3 DNA sequence: TGTGCCAGCAGTGAATCGGTCATTTTCTCCCAAGAGACCCAATACTTC. Its translation is CASSESVIFSQETQYF.

Ten or more counts support this clonotype. V and J are TRBV12-3 or TRBV12-4 and TRBJ2-6, with 7 bases fitting TRBD2. The CDR3 sequence is 15 residues long. V gave up 10 bases and J gave up 8 bases; unmatched junction bases: 14. CDR3 nucleotide sequence: TGTGCCATCCTTCTCTCAGGGACTACTCCCAACGTCCTGACTTTC. Translating gives CAILLSGTTPNVLTF.

This clonotype was counted at least ten times. This chain links TRBV27 with TRBJ2-1; TRBD1 aligns across 7 bases. After removal of 2 bases from V and 11 bases from J, the junction contained 9 bases not matched to a gene. CDR3 length equals 14 residues. The germline V gene encodes CDR1 MNHEY and CDR2 SMNVEV (reference sequence). CDR3: CASSLGDRAKKQFF. CDR3 nucleotide sequence: TGTGCCAGCAGTTTAGGAGACAGGGCCAAGAAGCAGTTCTTC.

The sample holds many counts of this clonotype. This rearrangement joins TRBV5-1 to TRBJ2-2, with TRBD1 as a possible D gene (5 bases). The V end was cut by 5 bases, the J end by 4 bases, with 12 bases between. The germline gives CDR1 SGHRS, CDR2 YFSETQ. This CDR3 region has 14 residues. CDR3 bases: TGCGCCAGCAGGAACAGGACCTCCACCGGGGAGCTGTTTTTT. This sequence encodes CASRNRTSTGELFF.

This clonotype was seen many times. This chain links TRBV20-1 with TRBJ2-1; TRBD1 agrees at 10 bases. The CDR3 extends over 18 amino acids. J was trimmed by 0 bases and V by 5 bases; bases with no gene match: 13. Germline V gene lookup returns CDR1 DFQATT and CDR2 SNEGSKA (reference sequence). Written as DNA, the CDR3 is TGCAGTGCTCGGGGACAGGGGAGACCGGGAAGCTCCTACAATGAGCAGTTCTTC. The encoded protein is CSARGQGRPGSSYNEQFF.

As concerns this clonotype: Without the conserved terminal phenylalanine or tryptophan, this CDR3 likely stems from a read error. The J gene is TRBJ2-5, the V gene TRBV20-1, with TRBD1 as a possible D gene (6 bases). The CDR3 consists of 13 residues. V was trimmed by 3 bases and J by 5 bases, leaving 13 bases between them. CDR1 and CDR2 from the germline V gene are DFQATT and SNEGSKA (reference sequence). CDR3 nucleotide sequence: TGCAGTGCTAGCCCAACTACAGGGGAGACCCAGTACAAC. It translates to CSASPTTGETQYN.

This clonotype occurred many times. The chain combines TRBV9 with TRBJ1-2, with D possibly being TRBD1 (6 bases). The V end lost 4 bases, the J end lost 5 bases, and 24 bases lay between the germline ends. This CDR3 is 17 amino acids long. CDR1 is SGDLS and CDR2 is YYNGEE in the germline V gene. CDR3 amino acids: CASSPGRDNFFYYGYTF. CDR3 coding DNA: TGTGCCAGCAGCCCCGGGAGGGACAACTTTTTCTATTATGGCTACACCTTC.

As for this clonotype: A much larger clone differs from this one at a single base, so this may be a read error. The chain uses TRBV10-3 and TRBJ1-3; D gene uncertain. The CDR3 is made up of 15 amino acids. Per the germline V gene, CDR1 is ENHRY and CDR2 is SYGVKD. Trimming took off 5 bases at V and 0 bases at J, with 11 bases between the two ends. CDR3 amino acids: CAISPKGISGNTIYF. CDR3 nucleotides: TGTGCCATCAGTCCGAAAGGGATCTCTGGAAACACCATATATTTT.

There are many counts of this clonotype. The rearrangement joins TRBV5-1 to TRBJ2-1; TRBD1 agrees at 8 bases. V was pared by 5 bases and J by 4 bases, with 8 bases of the junction left unmatched. In germline, CDR1 is SGHRS, CDR2 YFSETQ. The CDR3 has 15 amino acids. CDR3 in DNA: TGCGCCAGCAGTTTACCGGGACAGGAGTACAATGAGCAGTTCTTC. This codes for CASSLPGQEYNEQFF.

This clonotype was recorded many times. The CDR3 bases are TGTGCCAGCAGCTTGGTCAGAGCTGGAAACACCATATATTTT. Its translation is CASSLVRAGNTIYF. The V gene is TRBV7-2, the J gene TRBJ1-3; D gene unclear. Germline loops: CDR1 SGHTA, CDR2 FQGNSA. This CDR3 has 14 residues. V was shortened by 3 bases and J by 2 bases, with 8 bases between the two germline ends.

The chain combines TRBV28 with TRBJ1-5; D is possibly TRBD1 (5 bases). This CDR3 comprises 15 residues. V was pared by 6 bases and J by 7 bases, with 19 bases between. The germline V gene has CDR1 MDHEN and CDR2 SYDVKM. CDR3 nucleotides: TGTGCCAGCAGATTTCGGGGCCCTCTTAAACAGCCCCAGCATTTT. Its protein is CASRFRGPLKQPQHF.

This clonotype was observed many times. The chain joins TRBV20-1 to TRBJ2-3; 10 nucleotides agree with TRBD2. The CDR3 sequence is 15 residues long. The V gene end was trimmed by 0 bases and the J gene end by 7 bases; junction bases not matched to a gene: 7. The germline V gene encodes CDR1 DFQATT and CDR2 SNEGSKA (reference sequence). CDR3 loop: CSARDTLAGRNTQYF. CDR3 DNA sequence: TGCAGTGCTAGAGATACACTAGCGGGGCGTAATACGCAGTATTTT.

This clonotype was seen at least ten times. J is TRBJ2-3 and V is TRBV5-6; 8 bases fit TRBD2. In germline, CDR1 is SGHDT, CDR2 YYEEEE. Unmatched junction bases numbered 8, after V lost 4 bases and J lost 1 base. This CDR3 is built from 16 residues. The CDR3 DNA reads TGTGCCAGCAGCCATTTGGCGGGGGGTGGCACAGATACGCAGTATTTT. Amino acid sequence: CASSHLAGGGTDTQYF. Full variable domain (missing parts from reference TRBV5-6 and TRBJ2-3): DAGVTQSPTHLIKTRGQQVTLRCSPKSGHDTVSWYQQALGQGPQFIFQYYEEEERQRGNFPDRFSGHQFPNYSSELNVNALLLGDSALYLCASSHLAGGGTDTQYFGPGTRLTVL.

The chain is built from TRBV9 and TRBJ2-7; D not certain. The germline CDR1 and CDR2 sequences are SGDLS and YYNGEE. Trimming cost V 0 bases and J 2 bases, with 12 bases left between them. The CDR3 has 15 residues. Here the CDR3 DNA reads TGTGCCAGCAGCGTAGAGGCAGCCGCCACCTACGAGCAGTACTTC. Protein product: CASSVEAAATYEQYF. Together with reference TRBV9 and TRBJ2-7, the CDR3 gives the full variable domain: DSGVTQTPKHLITATGQRVTLRCSPRSGDLSVYWYQQSLDQGLQFLIQYYNGEERAKGNILERFSAQQFPDLHSELNLSSLELGDSALYFCASSVEAAATYEQYFGPGTRLTVT.

In regard to this clonotype: A much larger clone is a single base away; this may be a read error. The chain has TRBV5-1 and TRBJ1-1; the D is unclear. The CDR3 is 14 amino acids. Germline V CDR1 and CDR2: SGHRS, YFSETQ. Between the trimmed V and J ends, which lost 5 bases and 7 bases, there was a span of 18 bases. The CDR3 spells CASSWGKYNGEAFF. The DNA of the CDR3 is TGCGCCAGCAGTTGGGGAAAGTACAACGGTGAAGCTTTCTTT.

The sample holds many counts of this clonotype. One end of the junction is discordant with germline, which a read error may explain. The V gene is TRBV6-6, the J gene TRBJ2-7; 7 bases are a match to TRBD2. The CDR3 consists of 11 residues. CDR1 is MNHNY, CDR2 SVGAGI, per germline (reference sequence). The CDR3 protein is CASASGGPIHF. CDR3 coding DNA: TGTGCCAGCGCGTCGGGGGGACCGATCCACTTC.

This clonotype was seen a few times. V is TRBV6-6 and J is TRBJ1-4; D possibly corresponds to TRBD1 (6 bases). V lost 0 bases to trimming and J lost 6 bases, with 8 bases between them. CDR1 is MNHNY and CDR2 is SVGAGI in the germline V gene (reference sequence). This CDR3 region has 14 residues. CDR3 DNA: TGTGCCAGCAGTTACTCACAGGGAGATGAAAAACTGTTTTTT. It specifies CASSYSQGDEKLFF.

This clonotype was recorded many times. The rearrangement uses TRBV5-1 and TRBJ2-5, with 7 bases that match TRBD1. J was trimmed by 4 bases and V by 2 bases; bases with no gene match: 8. The germline gives CDR1 SGHRS, CDR2 YFSETQ. The CDR3 spans 15 residues. The CDR3 sequence: CASSFQPGQIETQYF. In DNA form, the CDR3 reads TGCGCCAGCAGCTTCCAGCCGGGACAGATAGAGACCCAGTACTTC.

In its sample, this clonotype was seen many times. J is TRBJ2-1 and V is TRBV6-1; TRBD1 aligns across 9 bases. V lost 2 bases, J lost 0 bases, and 11 bases stayed unmatched. Germline V CDR1 and CDR2: MNHNS, SASEGT. This CDR3 spans 19 amino acids. The CDR3 nucleotides are TGTGCCAGCAGTGAACGGGACAGGGCCTTCTCGAGCTCCTACAATGAGCAGTTCTTC. Amino acid sequence: CASSERDRAFSSSYNEQFF.

This clonotype was counted ten times or more. The chain joins TRBV24-1 to TRBJ2-1, with D possibly being TRBD2 (5 bases). This CDR3 spans 12 amino acids. Trimming pared 4 bases from V and 7 bases from J, leaving 7 bases between. Germline V CDR1 and CDR2: KGHDR, SFDVKD. The CDR3 sequence is CATSDWTNEQFF. DNA of the CDR3: TGTGCCACCAGTGACTGGACTAATGAGCAGTTCTTC.

In this sample, this clonotype turned up many times. The chain combines TRBV18 with TRBJ1-2; TRBD1 might be the D (5 bases). Trimming took 6 bases from V and 4 from J, leaving 9 bases between them. The germline V gene encodes CDR1 KGHSH and CDR2 LQKENI. The CDR3 runs to 12 residues. CDR3 sequence (DNA): TGTGCCAGCTCGCCAGGGACCTATGGCTACACCTTC. Its translation is CASSPGTYGYTF.

This clonotype was seen ten or more times. This chain uses TRBV28 with TRBJ2-5, with D hard to call. Germline CDR1 reads MDHEN; CDR2 reads SYDVKM. This CDR3 is 14 amino acids long. The V end lost 2 bases, the J end lost 4 bases, and 11 bases lay between the germline ends. CDR3 residues: CASSLNGPSETQYF. CDR3 sequence (DNA): TGTGCCAGCAGTTTAAATGGTCCGTCAGAGACCCAGTACTTC.

This clonotype was recorded many times. The chain joins TRBV6-2 or TRBV6-3 to TRBJ2-7; no firm D call. Germline values: CDR1 MNHEY, CDR2 SVGEGT. The CDR3 spans 15 residues. Trimming removed 6 bases at V and 0 bases at J, with 15 bases between. CDR3 residues: CASSDPLEDSYEQYV. For the CDR3, the DNA is TGTGCCAGCAGCGACCCTCTCGAGGACTCCTACGAGCAGTACGTC.

This clonotype was seen many times. The chain employs TRBV20-1 and TRBJ2-4, with D maybe TRBD1 (6 bases). Germline V gene lookup returns CDR1 DFQATT and CDR2 SNEGSKA (reference sequence). V was pared by 0 bases and J by 6 bases, with 9 bases between. CDR3 size: 13 residues. The CDR3 nucleotides are TGCAGTGCTAGAGACACCAGGGGAAACATTCAGTACTTC. Its translation: CSARDTRGNIQYF.

This clonotype was recorded at least ten times. This chain links TRBV12-3 or TRBV12-4 with TRBJ2-1; 12 bases agree with TRBD2. Trimming cost V 3 bases and J 6 bases; bases outside gene matches: 9. The CDR3 covers 17 residues. The CDR3 loop is CASSFGLAGGPGNEQFF. CDR3 DNA sequence: TGTGCCAGCAGTTTCGGGCTAGCGGGAGGGCCCGGCAATGAGCAGTTCTTC.

This clonotype has ten or more counts. The chain combines TRBV10-3 with TRBJ1-2, with D unclear. The V gene lost 2 bases and the J gene lost 4 bases, with 5 bases spanning the gap. Germline loops: CDR1 ENHRY, CDR2 SYGVKD. The CDR3 consists of 12 residues. For the CDR3, the DNA is TGTGCCATCAGTGAGAGTGTCTATGGCTACACCTTC. Protein: CAISESVYGYTF.